Listed here is a single T cell receptor beta chain. The time point is: newly diagnosed GD, antithyroid drugs for less than 3 months. Following extraction of RNA from PBMCs, that RNA was used to make the TCR library. iRepertoire HTBI primers and Arm-PCR of CDR3 regions built TCR beta libraries. TCRdb reanalysed the multiplex PCR reads using MiXCR and keeps one entry per CDR3 protein. The table lists 550,000 to 600,000 distinct CDR3 sequences, around 15% of them singletons. The germline CDR1 and CDR2 sequences are LGHDT and YNNKEL (reference sequence). V was clipped by 3 bases and J by 8 bases, with 13 bases between them. The CDR3 totals 13 residues. The sample originates from a study of regulatory T cells in long-lasting Graves disease. These data were likewise used in another study, on T cells in Graves' hyperthyroidism and ophthalmopathy.

The sequence came from a man between 18 and 29 years old with Graves disease. Sequenced here: peripheral blood mononuclear cells (PBMCs), sampled at new diagnosis, from a patient treated with antithyroid drugs. The chain is built from TRBV3-1 and TRBJ1-2; D possibly corresponds to TRBD1 (6 bases). CDR3 bases: TGTGCCAGCAGCCATACACAGGGTCGCGGCTACACCTTC. This sequence encodes CASSHTQGRGYTF.